This T cell receptor beta chain was retrieved from a study of early T cells in non-severe SARS-CoV-2 infection. At the level of the study: Alpha and beta chains were unpaired, from unsorted whole-blood bulk RNA.

Germline lookup yields CDR1 MNHEY and CDR2 SVGAGI. This CDR3 is built from 16 residues. Unmatched junction bases numbered 11, after V lost 6 bases and J lost 4 bases. Individual cDNA molecules were tagged with unique molecular identifiers, the study reported. TCRdb reanalysed the 5' RACE reads using MiXCR and keeps one entry per CDR3 protein. The table includes about 26,000 distinct CDR3 sequences, 5.1% detected once. This clonotype was sampled from an adult who was a healthcare worker with PCR-confirmed SARS-CoV-2 infection or an uninfected control (not recorded which). Sample: whole blood. J is TRBJ1-5 and V is TRBV6-5; 8 bases map to TRBD1. The CDR3 sequence: CASSPGQETGNQPQHF. As DNA, the CDR3 is TGTGCCAGCAGCCCGGGACAGGAGACGGGAAATCAGCCCCAGCATTTT.